The clone carrying this T cell receptor beta chain appeared a few times. The V gene's germline CDR1 is MDHEN and CDR2 SYDVKM. This CDR3 comprises 12 residues. With 10 bases removed from V and 6 bases from J, the gap between germline ends came to 13 bases. Each CDR3 protein gets one entry after TCRdb re-called the RT-PCR reads with MiXCR. The data contain fewer than 800,000 distinct CDR3 sequences, approximately 15% of them singletons. Input material: memory CD4+ T cells from blood. V gene TRBV28 combines with J gene TRBJ2-4; D possibly uses TRBD1 or TRBD2 (5 bases each). The receptor was isolated from a female donor in good health, serving as a healthy control. The CDR3 bases are TGTGCCACCCGAGGGGCAGGAAACATTCAGTACTTC. It codes for CATRGAGNIQYF.